The entry below describes one T cell receptor beta chain. The sample comes from a study of shared clonotypes between healthy human individuals. The naive CD8 population came from CD45RO-negative cells selected for CCR7, without terminally differentiated effector memory CD45RA+ cells. Template for every sorted-subset replicate PCR totaled approximately 0.2 ug DNA, 25,000 to 35,000 T cell genomes. The method was immunoSEQ multiplex PCR; TCRdb's version includes in-frame clones alone and lacks a portion of them. The table includes fewer than 800,000 clones, about 92% detected once. The length of the CDR3 is 18 residues. Germline loops: CDR1 MNHNS, CDR2 SASEGT. Trimming took 4 bases from V and 0 from J; bases not matched to a gene: 10.

Sequencing used naive CD8+ T cells sorted from blood. The receptor's source is a man younger than 40 in good health. V is TRBV6-1 and J is TRBJ2-1; 9 bases are a match to TRBD2. Written as DNA, the CDR3 is TGTGCCAGCAGTGTTGGAACTAGCGGGCTTAGCTCCTACAATGAGCAGTTCTTC. This translates into CASSVGTSGLSSYNEQFF.